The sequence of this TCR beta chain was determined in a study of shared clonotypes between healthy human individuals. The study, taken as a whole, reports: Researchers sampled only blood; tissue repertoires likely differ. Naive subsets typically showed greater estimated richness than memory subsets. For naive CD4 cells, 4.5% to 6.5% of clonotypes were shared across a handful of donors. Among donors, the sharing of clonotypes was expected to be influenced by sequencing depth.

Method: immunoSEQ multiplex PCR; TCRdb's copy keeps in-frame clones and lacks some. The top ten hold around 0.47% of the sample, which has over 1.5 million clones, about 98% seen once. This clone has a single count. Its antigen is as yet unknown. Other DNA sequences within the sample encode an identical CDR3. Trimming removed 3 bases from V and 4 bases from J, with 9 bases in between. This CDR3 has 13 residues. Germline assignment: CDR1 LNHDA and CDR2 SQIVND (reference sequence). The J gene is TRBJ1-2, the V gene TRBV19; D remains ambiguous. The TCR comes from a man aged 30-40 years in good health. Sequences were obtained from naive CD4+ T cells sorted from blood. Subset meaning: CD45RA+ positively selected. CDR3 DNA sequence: TGTGCCAGTAGTATCGACCCCAGCTATGGCTACACCTTC. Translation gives CASSIDPSYGYTF. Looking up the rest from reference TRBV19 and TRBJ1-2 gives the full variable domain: DGGITQSPKYLFRKEGQNVTLSCEQNLNHDAMYWYRQDPGQGLRLIYYSQIVNDFQKGDIAEGYSVSREKKESFPLTVTSAQKNPTAFYLCASSIDPSYGYTFGSGTRLTVV.